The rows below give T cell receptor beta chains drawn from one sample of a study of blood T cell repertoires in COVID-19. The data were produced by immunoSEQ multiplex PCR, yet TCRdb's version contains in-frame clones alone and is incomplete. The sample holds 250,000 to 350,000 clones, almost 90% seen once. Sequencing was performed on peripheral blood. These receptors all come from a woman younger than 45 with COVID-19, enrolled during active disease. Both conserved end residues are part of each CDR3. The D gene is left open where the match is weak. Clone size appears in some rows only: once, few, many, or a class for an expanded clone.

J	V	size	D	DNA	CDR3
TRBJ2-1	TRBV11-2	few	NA	TGTGCCAGCAGCTTAGTCGGGGAGTCGGAGGATGAGCAGTTCTTC	CASSLVGESEDEQFF
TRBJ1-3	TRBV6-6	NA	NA	TGTGCCAGCAGTTACGGAGTGGGAAACACCATATATTTT	CASSYGVGNTIYF
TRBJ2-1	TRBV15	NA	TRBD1	TGTGCCACCAGCAGAGCCGGGACAGGGGGTGCAATTAGGCAGTTCTTC	CATSRAGTGGAIRQFF
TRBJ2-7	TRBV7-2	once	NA	TGTGCCAGCAGCGCTTCGTCGAGTGAGCAGTACTTC	CASSASSSEQYF
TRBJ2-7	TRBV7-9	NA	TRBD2	TGTGCGAGCACCCCGGCTAGCGGCCCCCTCGAGCAGTACTTC	CASTPASGPLEQYF
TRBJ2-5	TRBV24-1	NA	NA	TGTGCCACCAGTGATTTGACGGGAAATCGCGAGACCCAGTACTTC	CATSDLTGNRETQYF
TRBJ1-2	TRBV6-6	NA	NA	TGTGCCAGCAGGGGCGTTGGTTTCTATGGCTACACCTTC	CASRGVGFYGYTF
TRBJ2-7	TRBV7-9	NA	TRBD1	TGTGCCAGCAGCGTACAGGGGGTAAGCTCCTACGAGCAGTACTTC	CASSVQGVSSYEQYF
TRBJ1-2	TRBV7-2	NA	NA	TGTGCCAGCAGCTTACGTGAAGGGAGGACCCATGGCTACACCTTC	CASSLREGRTHGYTF
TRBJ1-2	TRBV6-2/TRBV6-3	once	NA	TGTGCCAGCAGTTCGAGGGTTGAATATGGCTACACCTTC	CASSSRVEYGYTF
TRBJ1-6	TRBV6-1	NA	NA	TGTGCCAGCAGTGAAGTCGTTGGGGGGGGCTCTTGGTCACCCCTCCACTTT	CASSEVVGGGSWSPLHF
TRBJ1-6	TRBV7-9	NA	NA	TGTGCCAGCAGCTTAGGGCAGGGTCAGGATTCACCCCTCCACTTT	CASSLGQGQDSPLHF
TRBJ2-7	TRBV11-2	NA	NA	TGTGCCAGCAGCTTAGGACAATCCTACGAGCAGTACTTC	CASSLGQSYEQYF
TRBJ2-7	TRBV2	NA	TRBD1	TGTGCCAGCAGACAGGGGGAATCCTACGAGCAGTACTTC	CASRQGESYEQYF
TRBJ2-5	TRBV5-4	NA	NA	TGTGCCAGCAGCTTTGGCAGGGAAGAGACCCAGTACTTC	CASSFGREETQYF
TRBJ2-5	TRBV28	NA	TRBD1	TGTGCCAGCAGTTTATTGTCGGGACAGGGGTCGGAGACCCAGTACTTC	CASSLLSGQGSETQYF
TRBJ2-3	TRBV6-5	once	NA	TGTGCCAGCAGTTTCGGCGGGAGCACAGATACGCAGTATTTT	CASSFGGSTDTQYF
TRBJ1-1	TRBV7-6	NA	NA	TGTGCCAGCAGCTTAGTTCTGGGCCAGATGAACACTGAAGCTTTCTTT	CASSLVLGQMNTEAFF
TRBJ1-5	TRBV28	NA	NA	TGTGCCAGCAGCCTCCGGACAGGCAATCAGCCCCAGCATTTT	CASSLRTGNQPQHF
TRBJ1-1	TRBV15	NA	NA	TGTGCCACCAGCAGGAAACCAGGGATATACACTGAAGCTTTCTTT	CATSRKPGIYTEAFF
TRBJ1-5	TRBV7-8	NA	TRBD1	TGTGCCAGCAGCTTCGGAACAGGGGATCATCAGCCCCAGCATTTT	CASSFGTGDHQPQHF
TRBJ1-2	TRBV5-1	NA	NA	TGCGCCAGCAGCTCGGGGTCGGCTAACTATGGCTACACCTTC	CASSSGSANYGYTF
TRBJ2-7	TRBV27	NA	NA	TGTGCCAGCAGTTCCTACCGACACCTATACGAGCAGTACTTC	CASSSYRHLYEQYF
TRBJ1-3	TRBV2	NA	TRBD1	TGTGCCAGCAGTTCCAGGGGGCTTGGTGGAAACACCATATATTTT	CASSSRGLGGNTIYF
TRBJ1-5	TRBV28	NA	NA	TGTGCCAGCAGTGCCCTATTCCTTAGCAATCAGCCCCAGCATTTT	CASSALFLSNQPQHF
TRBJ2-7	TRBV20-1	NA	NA	TGCAGTGTCAGGACAGCCTACGAGCAGTACTTC	CSVRTAYEQYF
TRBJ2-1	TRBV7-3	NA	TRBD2	TGTGCCAGCAGCTTAGCGGGAGCCTACAATGAGCAGTTCTTC	CASSLAGAYNEQFF
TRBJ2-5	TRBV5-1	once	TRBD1	TGCGCCAGCAGCACAGGCCCGGGACAGGGAGTGGAGACCCAGTACTTC	CASSTGPGQGVETQYF
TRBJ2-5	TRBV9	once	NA	TGTGCCAGCAGCCCCGGGGGCCAAGAGACCCAGTACTTC	CASSPGGQETQYF
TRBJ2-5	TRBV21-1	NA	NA	TGTGCCAGCAGCAAAGTTCTAGGACAGGGGGCCCAAGAGACCCAGTACTTC	CASSKVLGQGAQETQYF
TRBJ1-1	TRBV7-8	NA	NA	TGTGCCAGCAGCTTAGCGTTTGACTGGCAGGAAGCTTTCTTT	CASSLAFDWQEAFF
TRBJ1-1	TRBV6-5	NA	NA	TGTGCCAGTTGGAGGGATCCGAACACTGAAGCTTTCTTT	CASWRDPNTEAFF
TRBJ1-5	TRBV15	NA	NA	TGTGCCACCAGCAGAGATTTACAGAATCAGCCCCAGCATTTT	CATSRDLQNQPQHF
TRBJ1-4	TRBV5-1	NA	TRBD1	TGCGCCAGCAGCTCCGGGACAGGGGCGGAAAAACTGTTTTTT	CASSSGTGAEKLFF
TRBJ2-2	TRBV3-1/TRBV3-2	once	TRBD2	TGTGCCAGCAGCAACGGACTAGCGGGAAACACCGGGGAGCTGTTTTTT	CASSNGLAGNTGELFF
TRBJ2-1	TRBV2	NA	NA	TGTGCCAGCAGTGAAGTGCGAGGGCGGTACAATGAGCAGTTCTTC	CASSEVRGRYNEQFF
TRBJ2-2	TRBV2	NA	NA	TGTGCCAGCAGTGACTCTTACAGGGTAGGGGAGCTGTTTTTT	CASSDSYRVGELFF
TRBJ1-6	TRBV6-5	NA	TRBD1	TGTGCCAGCAGGCTAGACAGGGCAGATAATTCACCCCTCCACTTT	CASRLDRADNSPLHF
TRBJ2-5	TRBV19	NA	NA	TGTGCCAGTAGTTCCCGAGAGGGATACCAAGAGACCCAGTACTTC	CASSSREGYQETQYF
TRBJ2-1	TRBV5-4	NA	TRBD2	TGTGCCAGCAGCTTTACGGGAGGCCAAGGGAGGCAGTTCTTC	CASSFTGGQGRQFF
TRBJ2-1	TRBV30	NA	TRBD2	TGTGCCTGGAGTTATAGTGACGTAGCGGGTGTGAGCTCCTACAATGAGCAGTTCTTC	CAWSYSDVAGVSSYNEQFF
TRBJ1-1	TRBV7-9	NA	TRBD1	TGTGCCAGCAGGCCCCGGGACAGGGTGCTAAGCACTGAAGCTTTCTTT	CASRPRDRVLSTEAFF
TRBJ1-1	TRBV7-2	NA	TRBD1	TGTGCCAGCAGCTGGACAGGGGACACTGAAGCTTTCTTT	CASSWTGDTEAFF
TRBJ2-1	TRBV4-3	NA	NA	TGCGCCAGCAGCCATCGCAATGAGCAGTTCTTC	CASSHRNEQFF
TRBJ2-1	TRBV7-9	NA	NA	TGTGCCAGCAGCCCATCTAGCTCCTACAATGAGCAGTTCTTC	CASSPSSSYNEQFF
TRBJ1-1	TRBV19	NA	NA	TGTGCCAGTGAAGCAGGACAGACAACTGAAGCTTTCTTT	CASEAGQTTEAFF
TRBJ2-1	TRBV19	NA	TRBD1	TGTGCCAGTAGCTGGACAGGAACGGTCAATGAGCAGTTCTTC	CASSWTGTVNEQFF
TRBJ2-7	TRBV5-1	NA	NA	TGCGCCAGCAGCTTTCAGGGGCCCTACGAGCAGTACTTC	CASSFQGPYEQYF
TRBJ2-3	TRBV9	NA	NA	TGTGCCAGCAGCCCCCGGGTCGGGGGAGATACGCAGTATTTT	CASSPRVGGDTQYF
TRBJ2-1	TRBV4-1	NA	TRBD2	TGCGCCAGCAGCCAGGGCCGAGCGGGATTAACCTACAATGAGCAGTTCTTC	CASSQGRAGLTYNEQFF
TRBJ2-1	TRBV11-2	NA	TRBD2	TGTGCCAGCAGCTTAGATGGGGGGAGGGATGAGCAGTTCTTC	CASSLDGGRDEQFF
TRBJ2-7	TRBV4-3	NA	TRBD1	TGCGCCAGCAGCCAGTACAGGGGGCCCTCTTACGAGCAGTACTTC	CASSQYRGPSYEQYF
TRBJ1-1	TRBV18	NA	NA	TGTGCCAGCTCACCACCCCAGAACACTGAAGCTTTCTTT	CASSPPQNTEAFF
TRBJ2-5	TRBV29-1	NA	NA	TGCAGCGTTGCCAGGGGCGAGACCCAGTACTTC	CSVARGETQYF
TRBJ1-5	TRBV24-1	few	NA	TGTGCCACCAGTACCTCAGGGGAGCAGCCCCAGCATTTT	CATSTSGEQPQHF